These T cell receptor beta chains were read from a single sample in a study of cytomegalovirus exposure and HLA in healthy donors. The data were produced by immunoSEQ multiplex PCR, yet TCRdb's version contains in-frame clones alone and is incomplete. Here the sample spans 160,000 or so clones, around 84% being singletons. Input material: PBMCs. All receptors come from a man younger than 35 in good health and CMV-seronegative. The CDR3 runs from the conserved cysteine through the conserved F or W. D genes are given only for firm matches. Rows may omit the clone size; those that give it use once, few, many or a size class.

j_gene | d_gene | abundance | v_gene | CDR3aa | CDR3nt
TRBJ2-2 | - | - | TRBV5-1 | CASIPAGNTGELFF | TGCGCCAGCATCCCCGCGGGGAACACCGGGGAGCTGTTTTTT
TRBJ1-2 | - | - | TRBV9 | CASSPTDFSNYGYTF | TGTGCCAGCAGCCCAACGGACTTTTCTAACTATGGCTACACCTTC
TRBJ1-4 | - | - | TRBV7-8 | CASSNSRGKGEKLFF | TGTGCCAGCAGCAACTCCCGGGGGAAGGGTGAAAAACTGTTTTTT
TRBJ2-1 | - | - | TRBV28 | CASSPLDSSYNEQFF | TGTGCCAGCAGTCCGTTGGACAGCTCCTACAATGAGCAGTTCTTC
TRBJ2-5 | - | - | TRBV5-1 | CASSLAGGQETQYF | TGCGCCAGCAGCTTGGCCGGGGGACAAGAGACCCAGTACTTC
TRBJ1-2 | TRBD1 | - | TRBV7-8 | CASSLDPTGGKQGYTF | TGTGCCAGCAGCTTAGACCCGACAGGGGGCAAACAGGGCTACACCTTC
TRBJ1-2 | TRBD1 | - | TRBV12-5 | CASGLSLTGYYGYTF | TGTGCTAGTGGTTTGTCTCTGACAGGGTACTATGGCTACACCTTC
TRBJ2-7 | - | - | TRBV11-2 | CASSLEDGSSYEQYF | TGTGCCAGCAGCTTAGAAGACGGGAGCTCCTACGAGCAGTACTTC
TRBJ2-7 | TRBD1 | - | TRBV11-2 | CASRPLRGQGNEQYF | TGTGCCAGCAGACCACTTAGGGGACAGGGGAACGAGCAGTACTTC
TRBJ2-3 | - | - | TRBV27 | CASSFTGLTDTQYF | TGTGCCAGCAGTTTTACCGGACTCACAGATACGCAGTATTTT
TRBJ1-1 | TRBD1 | - | TRBV18 | CASSLGTGYHFMNTEAFF | TGTGCCAGCTCGCTCGGGACAGGATACCACTTCATGAACACTGAAGCTTTCTTT
TRBJ2-7 | TRBD1 | once | TRBV27 | CASSPSRDRGHEQYF | TGTGCCAGCAGTCCATCCCGGGACAGGGGCCACGAGCAGTACTTC
TRBJ2-3 | TRBD1 | - | TRBV6-5 | CASSYRGQGTTDTQYF | TGTGCCAGCAGTTACCGGGGACAGGGGACCACAGATACGCAGTATTTT
TRBJ2-1 | - | - | TRBV2 | CASSRGAAANNEQFF | TGTGCCAGCAGCCGGGGGGCAGCAGCGAACAATGAGCAGTTCTTC
TRBJ2-7 | TRBD2 | - | TRBV5-4 | CASSATSGGFYEQYF | TGTGCCAGCAGCGCTACTAGCGGGGGGTTCTACGAGCAGTACTTC
TRBJ2-5 | TRBD1 | - | TRBV7-9 | CASTLGDRYQETQYF | TGTGCCAGCACCCTTGGGGACAGATACCAAGAGACCCAGTACTTC
TRBJ2-7 | TRBD2 | - | TRBV18 | CASSPAVAGYVGEQYF | TGTGCCAGCTCACCAGCGGTAGCGGGGTACGTGGGAGAGCAGTACTTC
TRBJ2-3 | - | - | TRBV7-2 | CASSFVGTDTQYF | TGTGCCAGCAGCTTCGTCGGCACAGATACGCAGTATTTT
TRBJ2-1 | - | - | TRBV27 | CASSSELSSYNEQFF | TGTGCCAGCAGTTCTGAGTTGTCCTCCTACAATGAGCAGTTCTTC
TRBJ2-7 | - | - | TRBV28 | CASSLLVYEQYF | TGTGCCAGCAGTTTACTCGTCTACGAGCAGTACTTC
TRBJ2-5 | - | - | TRBV2 | CASRAAGRETQYF | TGTGCCAGCAGGGCGGCGGGTCGAGAGACCCAGTACTTC
TRBJ1-1 | - | - | TRBV15 | CATSRDTGRVRTEAFF | TGTGCCACCAGCAGAGATACCGGCAGGGTACGGACTGAAGCTTTCTTT
TRBJ2-7 | TRBD1 | - | TRBV2 | CASSERGTANYEQYF | TGTGCCAGCAGTGAAAGGGGGACAGCGAACTACGAGCAGTACTTC
TRBJ1-2 | TRBD1 | - | TRBV11-2 | CASSIWTGPTNYGYTF | TGTGCCAGCAGCATATGGACAGGGCCTACTAACTATGGCTACACCTTC
TRBJ1-2 | - | once | TRBV28 | CASSSLALLYGYTF | TGTGCCAGCAGTTCACTAGCCCTTCTCTATGGCTACACCTTC
TRBJ1-2 | - | once | TRBV4-2 | CASSRDSNYGYTF | TGTGCCAGCAGCCGTGACTCTAACTATGGCTACACCTTC
TRBJ1-3 | - | once | TRBV7-2 | CASSLRGITPGNTIYF | TGTGCCAGCAGCTTAAGGGGAATCACCCCTGGAAACACCATATATTTT
TRBJ1-2 | TRBD1 | - | TRBV7-9 | CASSLAGGPRSYTF | TGTGCCAGCAGCTTAGCAGGGGGCCCTAGGAGCTACACCTTC
TRBJ2-3 | - | - | TRBV7-3 | CASSLTGKRTVTQYF | TGTGCCAGCAGCTTAACAGGAAAACGGACAGTAACGCAGTATTTT
TRBJ2-7 | - | - | TRBV5-1 | CASSLRAGDEQYF | TGCGCCAGCAGCTTGCGGGCAGGGGACGAGCAGTACTTC
TRBJ1-6 | - | few | TRBV11-2 | CASSLAAGSSYNSPLHF | TGTGCCAGCAGCTTAGCGGCGGGCAGCTCCTATAATTCACCCCTCCACTTT
TRBJ2-3 | - | - | TRBV15 | CATSRGQARTDTQYF | TGTGCCACCAGCAGAGGACAGGCGCGCACAGATACGCAGTATTTT
TRBJ1-2 | TRBD1 | - | TRBV7-2 | CASSLSQGQGFGYTF | TGTGCCAGCAGCTTAAGCCAGGGACAGGGGTTTGGCTACACCTTC
TRBJ1-5 | - | - | TRBV6-4 | CASSVGANQPQHF | TGTGCCAGCAGTGTGGGGGCCAATCAGCCCCAGCATTTT
TRBJ1-1 | TRBD1 | - | TRBV30 | CAWSGRDRGFRDTEAFF | TGTGCCTGGAGTGGTCGGGACAGGGGATTCCGGGACACTGAAGCTTTCTTT
TRBJ2-1 | - | - | TRBV25-1 | CASLAREEYNEQFF | TGTGCCAGCCTCGCAAGGGAGGAGTACAATGAGCAGTTCTTC
TRBJ1-2 | TRBD1 | - | TRBV5-4 | CASSLTGGNYGYTF | TGTGCCAGCAGCTTGACAGGGGGAAACTATGGCTACACCTTC
TRBJ1-2 | TRBD1 | - | TRBV27 | CASSLGQGLGYTF | TGTGCCAGCAGTTTAGGACAGGGTTTAGGCTACACCTTC
TRBJ1-5 | - | - | TRBV19 | CASTPEGRVNQPQHF | TGTGCCAGTACCCCTGAAGGGAGGGTCAATCAGCCCCAGCATTTT
TRBJ2-2 | - | once | TRBV5-5 | CASSPGSPPGELFF | TGTGCCAGCAGCCCAGGATCTCCCCCCGGGGAGCTGTTTTTT
TRBJ2-2 | - | - | TRBV27 | CASSLRGNTGELFF | TGTGCCAGCAGTTTAAGGGGAAACACCGGGGAGCTGTTTTTT
TRBJ2-2 | TRBD1 | - | TRBV28 | CASRTRQGWAGELFF | TGTGCCAGCAGAACCCGACAGGGTTGGGCCGGGGAGCTGTTTTTT
TRBJ1-1 | - | - | TRBV18 | CASSPSLKGLRGTEAFF | TGTGCCAGCTCACCAAGTTTGAAGGGGCTCAGGGGCACTGAAGCTTTCTTT
TRBJ2-7 | TRBD1 | few | TRBV5-6 | CASSGDRGQYEQYF | TGTGCCAGCAGCGGGGACAGGGGACAATACGAGCAGTACTTC
TRBJ1-5 | TRBD1 | - | TRBV9 | CASSRGGQSGNQPQHF | TGTGCCAGCAGTCGTGGGGGACAGTCCGGCAATCAGCCCCAGCATTTT
TRBJ2-7 | TRBD2 | - | TRBV28 | CASSLVAGGAYEQYF | TGTGCCAGCAGTTTAGTAGCGGGAGGAGCCTACGAGCAGTACTTC
TRBJ2-7 | - | - | TRBV7-9 | CASSLGGQSYEQYF | TGTGCCAGCAGCTTAGGCGGCCAGTCCTACGAGCAGTACTTC
TRBJ1-1 | - | few | TRBV28 | CASSLFGGRKSEAFF | TGTGCCAGCAGTTTGTTCGGGGGGCGCAAGTCTGAAGCTTTCTTT
TRBJ2-3 | TRBD1 | - | TRBV5-1 | CASSSRDREGDTQYF | TGCGCCAGCAGCTCCCGGGACAGGGAAGGAGATACGCAGTATTTT
TRBJ2-7 | TRBD1 | - | TRBV6-1 | CASSERATGEDEQYF | TGTGCCAGCAGTGAACGGGCGACAGGGGAAGACGAGCAGTACTTC
TRBJ1-2 | - | once | TRBV28 | CASSSGSQDSYGYTF | TGTGCCAGCAGTTCCGGATCGCAGGACAGCTATGGCTACACCTTC
TRBJ2-5 | TRBD2 | - | TRBV27 | CASRGILAGELETQYF | TGTGCCAGCAGGGGGATCCTAGCGGGGGAGTTGGAGACCCAGTACTTC
TRBJ1-3 | - | - | TRBV6-5 | CASSLGRRSGDTIYF | TGTGCCAGCAGTCTCGGGAGGCGCTCTGGAGACACCATATATTTT
TRBJ2-7 | TRBD1 | - | TRBV7-2 | CASSPDRDSDEQYF | TGTGCCAGCAGCCCAGACAGGGATTCCGACGAGCAGTACTTC